This note documents a single T cell receptor beta chain sequence. The antigen remains unidentified. These data are taken from a study of cytomegalovirus exposure and HLA in healthy donors. Study as a whole: Unique TCRs numbering 75 million to 95 million, obtained from HLA-typed donors, made up an early data release. Study observations and caveats: In a later analysis, most CMV-associated TCR beta chains appeared HLA-restricted. The study listed 164 cytomegalovirus-associated TCR beta chains.

Use of 60 Vbeta and 13 Jbeta primers characterized the PCR. The data were produced by immunoSEQ multiplex PCR, yet TCRdb's version contains in-frame clones alone and is incomplete. The top ten clones hold 1.4% to 1.5% of a sample with some 130,000 clones, around 73% of them seen once. This cohort consisted of healthy bone marrow donors. CDR1 is SGHAT and CDR2 is FQNNGV in the germline V gene. CDR3 length: 13 residues. The V and J ends lost 0 bases and 0 bases respectively, with 3 bases between them. Sequencing was done on a sample of PBMCs. This rearrangement joins TRBV11-2 to TRBJ2-7; no clear D. This sequence originates from a female donor in good health and CMV-seronegative. CDR3 in DNA: TGTGCCAGCAGCTTAGAACTCTCCTACGAGCAGTACTTC. Translating gives CASSLELSYEQYF. The entire variable domain, with the rest obtained from reference TRBV11-2 and TRBJ2-7, is as follows: EAGVAQSPRYKIIEKRQSVAFWCNPISGHATLYWYQQILGQGPKLLIQFQNNGVVDDSQLPKDRFSAERLKGVDSTLKIQPAKLEDSAVYLCASSLELSYEQYFGPGTRLTVT.